The rows below give T cell receptor beta chains drawn from one sample of a study of T cell repertoires in cytomegalovirus infection. TCRdb re-analysed the reads in MiXCR, keeping a single row per CDR3 protein. The data show fewer than 300,000 distinct CDR3 sequences, 20% to 30% seen once. Sequencing was carried out using PBMCs. These receptors came from a human donor in good health (CMV status not recorded). Some clones in this sample may be carry-over from other donors' samples. Both conserved end residues are trimmed from each CDR3.

j_call v_call cdr3_aa
TRBJ2-2 TRBV5-1 ASSRDGNTGELF
TRBJ2-7 TRBV7-2 ASSLGQAGHEQY
TRBJ2-5 TRBV29-1 SVSPHQETQY
TRBJ2-7 TRBV5-6 ASRDVAGGVYEQY
TRBJ2-5 TRBV5-6 ASSLGTGSPED
TRBJ2-1 TRBV4-3 ASSQMTGRNEQF
TRBJ2-7 TRBV7-8 ASSLGYNYEQY
TRBJ1-3 TRBV4-1 ASSQAAGTGNTIY
TRBJ2-1 TRBV7-2 ASSLGARGIEQF
TRBJ1-1 TRBV7-2 ASSPSGSEAF
TRBJ1-5 TRBV7-6 ASSLVQAGQPQH
TRBJ1-4 TRBV20-1 SATPPTGFGEKLF
TRBJ2-7 TRBV28 ASSRRLAGGGGEQY